This T cell receptor (beta chain) was profiled in a study of cytomegalovirus exposure and HLA in healthy donors. Germline lookup yields CDR1 ENHRY and CDR2 SYGVKD. The CDR3 consists of 14 residues. Findings and caveats of the study: Testing in vitro showed a few CMV-associated chains specific for CMV antigens.

Primers: 60 Vbeta forward and 13 Jbeta reverse. TCRdb's table, derived via immunoSEQ multiplex PCR, lists solely in-frame clones and lacks some. The sample records about 180,000 clones, around 83% being singletons. Comments on this clone: No antigen is known for it. Germline and junction disagree at one end, which may indicate a read error. Other DNA sequences in this specimen translate into the identical CDR3.

Sequencing was carried out using PBMCs. This clonotype was sampled from a girl aged 2 to 9 in good health and CMV-seropositive. This chain joins TRBV10-3 and TRBJ2-1; TRBD2 aligns across 11 bases. CDR3 nucleotide sequence: TGCGCCATCAGAAATAGCGGGGGGGCGGATGAGCAGTTCTTC. Translated: CAIRNSGGADEQFF.